The TCR beta chain under discussion was sequenced for a study of T cell responses to AZD1222 COVID-19 vaccine. Study overall: Researchers grouped second doses given at about 4 or about 12 weeks into one pool.

V lost 6 bases, J lost 4 bases, and 8 bases stayed unmatched. The germline gives CDR1 ENHRY, CDR2 SYGVKD. The CDR3 covers 14 residues. Whole-study results and caveats: Repertoires were collected only later (after the peak T cell response had occurred).

Points on this clone: Its antigen is unknown.

Produced via immunoSEQ multiplex PCR; TCRdb's table is partial and in-frame only. This sample has 100,000 to 110,000 clones, with 92% found just once. V gene TRBV10-3 combines with J gene TRBJ2-5; 7 bases agree with TRBD1. This TCR was sampled from an adult in good health. Here the sequenced sample was peripheral blood, taken on day 0 of AZD1222 vaccination. Here the CDR3 DNA reads TGTGCCATCAGCGCCGGACAGGTCCTAGAGACCCAGTACTTC. Its protein is CAISAGQVLETQYF.